The 9 T cell receptor beta chains presented below share a single source sample, sequenced in a study of blood T cell repertoires in COVID-19 (TCRdb year 2020). The library was produced with the immunoSEQ multiplex PCR assay. Entries here come from immuneACCESS through TCRdb and include only in-frame sequences with V and J called. Some clones fail to appear in such tables; in the studies checked, an unresolved V gene covers under half of the shortfall, and the cause of the remainder is unknown. This sample is represented by tens of thousands of clones; roughly 83% of them were singletons. Under 7.5% of the sample lies in the top ten. Sequencing was done on a sample of peripheral blood. The receptors come from a man between 25 and 39 years old with COVID-19, enrolled during active disease.

This clone was seen only once. For the CDR3, the DNA is TGTGCCAGCAGTCAAAAGCGGGCCGGGGAGCTGTTTTTT. Translating it yields CASSQKRAGELFF. V is TRBV12-3 or TRBV12-4 and J is TRBJ2-2, with a possible D match to TRBD2 (6 bases). There are 13 residues in the CDR3. V was clipped by 5 bases and J by 6 bases, with 10 bases between them.

The chain carries TRBV4-2 and TRBJ1-4, with a possible D match to TRBD1 (6 bases). Per germline, CDR1 LGHNA and CDR2 YNFKEQ. The CDR3 sequence is 17 residues long. V was cut by 0 bases and J by 7 bases, with 18 bases left in between. The CDR3 region is CASSQDRGTGLTEKLFF. The CDR3 DNA reads TGTGCCAGCAGCCAAGATAGGGGCACAGGGCTAACTGAAAAACTGTTTTTT.

The rearrangement uses TRBV30 and TRBJ2-7, with a possible D match to TRBD2 (5 bases). V was pared by 3 bases and J by 6 bases, with 9 bases between. The CDR3 covers 11 residues. Germline loops: CDR1 GTSNPN, CDR2 SVGIG (reference sequence). CDR3 nucleotides: TGTGCCTGGAGGGGCCGGGGCGAGCAGTACTTC. It is translated as CAWRGRGEQYF.

The V and J genes are TRBV28 and TRBJ1-1; D may be TRBD1 (6 bases). The CDR3 has 13 residues. Germline values: CDR1 MDHEN, CDR2 SYDVKM. V was pared by 3 bases and J by 5 bases, with 10 bases between. CDR3 protein: CASSFRGWTEAFF. The CDR3 DNA sequence: TGTGCCAGCAGTTTCAGGGGATGGACTGAAGCTTTCTTT.

The rearrangement joins TRBV11-1 to TRBJ2-3; D is possibly TRBD2 (6 bases). Trimming removed 5 bases from V and 1 base from J, with 16 bases in between. Germline loops: CDR1 SGHAT, CDR2 FQDESV (reference sequence). This CDR3 contains 16 residues. DNA for the CDR3: TGTGCCAGCAGCACTCGTAGCGGAAAACGCACAGATACGCAGTATTTT. It translates to CASSTRSGKRTDTQYF. Drawing the rest from reference TRBV11-1 and TRBJ2-3, the complete variable domain is EAEVAQSPRYKITEKSQAVAFWCDPISGHATLYWYRQILGQGPELLVQFQDESVVDDSQLPKDRFSAERLKGVDSTLKIQPAELGDSAMYLCASSTRSGKRTDTQYFGPGTRLTVL.

Here the CDR3 DNA reads TGTGCCAGCTCACCCCGGAGCGGGAGGGCCAGTGAGCAGTTCTTC. Amino acid sequence: CASSPRSGRASEQFF. This chain links TRBV18 with TRBJ2-1, with TRBD2 matching 10 bases. Unmatched junction bases numbered 8, after V lost 3 bases and J lost 9 bases. This CDR3 spans 15 amino acids. CDR1 is KGHSH and CDR2 is LQKENI in the germline V gene.

In this sample, this clone turned up a few times. The rearrangement joins TRBV28 to TRBJ2-7; 7 bases match TRBD1. Losses at the gene ends were 7 bases for V and 3 bases for J; bases not matched to a gene: 12. In germline, CDR1 is MDHEN, CDR2 SYDVKM. This CDR3 has 15 amino acids. The CDR3 reads CASTSSGPGGYEQYF. In DNA form, the CDR3 reads TGTGCCAGCACTTCAAGCGGACCAGGGGGCTACGAGCAGTACTTC.

The V call is TRBV9, the J call TRBJ1-4; 7 positions match TRBD1. V shed 2 bases, J shed 4 bases, and the junction held 2 bases outside the gene matches. CDR1 is SGDLS, CDR2 YYNGEE, per germline. The CDR3 has 14 residues. The CDR3 DNA reads as TGTGCCAGCAGCGTGGGGACAGATAATGAAAAACTGTTTTTT. This codes for CASSVGTDNEKLFF.

The chain has TRBV7-9 and TRBJ2-4; the D gene is possibly TRBD2 (5 bases). Germline lookup yields CDR1 SEHNR and CDR2 FQNEAQ (reference sequence). Trimming pared 3 bases from V and 7 bases from J, leaving 13 bases between. The CDR3 loop spans 14 amino acids. CDR3 region: CASSFGLQANIQYF. The CDR3 DNA is TGTGCCAGCAGCTTTGGACTTCAGGCGAACATTCAGTACTTC.